The clone carrying this T cell receptor beta chain has ten or more counts. Its antigen is not identified. This CDR3 is 18 amino acids long. The germline gives CDR1 SGHTA, CDR2 FQGNSA. V lost 2 bases to trimming and J lost 0 bases, with 17 bases between them. This sample stems from a study of T cell repertoires in cytomegalovirus infection. Study-wide context: CMV infection together with matching HLA type was indicated by public TCR beta signatures.

Study-level points and caveats: Dominating the ex vivo response were TCR beta clonotypes that were CMV-specific and HLA-C-restricted.

Each CDR3 protein gets one entry after TCRdb re-called the reads with MiXCR. The repertoire holds more than 200,000 distinct CDR3 sequences, with approximately 9.2% as singletons. The TCR was taken from a human donor in good health (CMV status not recorded). Some clones in this sample may be carry-over from other donors' samples. The material sequenced was PBMCs. V and J are TRBV7-2 and TRBJ1-3; perhaps TRBD1 as D (5 bases). The CDR3 spells CASSLWGSSPLSGNTIYF. As DNA, the CDR3 is TGTGCCAGCAGCTTATGGGGCAGCTCCCCCCTCTCTGGAAACACCATATATTTT.